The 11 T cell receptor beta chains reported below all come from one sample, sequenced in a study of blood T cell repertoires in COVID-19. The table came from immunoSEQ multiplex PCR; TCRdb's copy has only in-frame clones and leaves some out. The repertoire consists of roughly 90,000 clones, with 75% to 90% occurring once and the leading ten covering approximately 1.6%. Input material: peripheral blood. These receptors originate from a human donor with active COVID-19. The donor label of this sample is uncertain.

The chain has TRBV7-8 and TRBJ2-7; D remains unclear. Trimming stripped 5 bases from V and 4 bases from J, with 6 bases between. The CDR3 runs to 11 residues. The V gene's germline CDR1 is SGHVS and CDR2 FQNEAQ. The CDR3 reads CASSPVYEQYF. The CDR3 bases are TGTGCCAGCAGCCCAGTTTACGAGCAGTACTTC.

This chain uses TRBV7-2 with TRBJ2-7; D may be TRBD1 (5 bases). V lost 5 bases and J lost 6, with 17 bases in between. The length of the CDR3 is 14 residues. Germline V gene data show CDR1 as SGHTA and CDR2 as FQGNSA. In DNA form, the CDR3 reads TGTGCCAGCAGCGACACGCTGAAGACAGCCGAGCAGTACTTC. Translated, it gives CASSDTLKTAEQYF.

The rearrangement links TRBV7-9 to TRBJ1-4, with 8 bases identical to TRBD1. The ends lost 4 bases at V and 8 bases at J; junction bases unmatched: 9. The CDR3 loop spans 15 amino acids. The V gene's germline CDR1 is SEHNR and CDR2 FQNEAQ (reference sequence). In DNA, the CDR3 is TGTGCCAGCAGCTCCTCGGACAGGGATCTAGAAAAACTGTTTTTT. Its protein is CASSSSDRDLEKLFF.

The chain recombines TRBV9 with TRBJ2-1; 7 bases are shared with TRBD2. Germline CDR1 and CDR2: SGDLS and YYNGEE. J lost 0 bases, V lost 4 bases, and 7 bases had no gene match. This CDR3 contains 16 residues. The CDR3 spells CASSSSGGSSYNEQFF. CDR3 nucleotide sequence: TGTGCCAGCAGCTCCTCCGGGGGGAGCTCCTACAATGAGCAGTTCTTC.

In DNA form, the CDR3 reads TGTGCCAGCAGCTCCCCGAGAGGAAAGCCCACCGGGGAGCTGTTTTTT. It codes for CASSSPRGKPTGELFF. The V call is TRBV9, the J call TRBJ2-2; D uncertain. Germline CDR1 is SGDLS and CDR2 is YYNGEE. Trimming stripped 4 bases from V and 4 bases from J, with 17 bases between. The length of the CDR3 is 16 residues.

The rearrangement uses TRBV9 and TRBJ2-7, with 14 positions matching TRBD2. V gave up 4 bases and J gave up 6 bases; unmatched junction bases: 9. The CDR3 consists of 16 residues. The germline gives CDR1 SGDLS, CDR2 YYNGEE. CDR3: CASSIGTSGGLSEQYF. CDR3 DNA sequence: TGTGCCAGCAGCATTGGGACTAGCGGGGGTCTCAGCGAGCAGTACTTC.

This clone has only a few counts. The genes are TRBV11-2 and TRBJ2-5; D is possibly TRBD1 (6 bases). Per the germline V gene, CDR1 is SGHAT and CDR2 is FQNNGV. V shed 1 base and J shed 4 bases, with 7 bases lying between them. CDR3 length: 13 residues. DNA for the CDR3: TGTGCCAGCAGCTTAGCAGGGGCAGAGACCCAGTACTTC. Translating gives CASSLAGAETQYF.

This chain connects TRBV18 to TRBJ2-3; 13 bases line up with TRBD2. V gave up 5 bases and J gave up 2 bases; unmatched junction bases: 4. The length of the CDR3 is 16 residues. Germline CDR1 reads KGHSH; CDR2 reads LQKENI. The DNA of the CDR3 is TGTGCCAGCTCAAAGGGACTAGCGGGGAACACAGATACGCAGTATTTT. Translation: CASSKGLAGNTDTQYF.

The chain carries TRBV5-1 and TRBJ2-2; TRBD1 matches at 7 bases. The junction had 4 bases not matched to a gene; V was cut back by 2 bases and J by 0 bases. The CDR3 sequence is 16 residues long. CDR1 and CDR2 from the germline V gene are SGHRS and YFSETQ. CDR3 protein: CASSFSTGANTGELFF. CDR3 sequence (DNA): TGCGCCAGCAGCTTCTCCACAGGGGCGAACACCGGGGAGCTGTTTTTT. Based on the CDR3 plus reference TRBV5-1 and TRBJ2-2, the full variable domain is KAGVTQTPRYLIKTRGQQVTLSCSPISGHRSVSWYQQTPGQGLQFLFEYFSETQRNKGNFPGRFSGRQFSNSRSEMNVSTLELGDSALYLCASSFSTGANTGELFFGEGSRLTVL.

CDR3 sequence: CASSWFRDYEQYF. In nucleotides, the CDR3 is TGTGCCAGCAGTTGGTTCAGGGACTACGAGCAGTACTTC. This sequence joins TRBV27 and TRBJ2-7, with D perhaps matching TRBD1 (5 bases). The CDR3 has 13 residues. Per germline, CDR1 MNHEY and CDR2 SMNVEV (reference sequence). Trimming took off 4 bases at V and 3 bases at J, with 10 bases between the two ends.

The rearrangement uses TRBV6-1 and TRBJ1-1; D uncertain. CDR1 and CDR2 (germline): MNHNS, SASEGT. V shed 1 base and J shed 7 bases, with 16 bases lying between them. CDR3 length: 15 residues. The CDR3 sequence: CASSEVEVYFNEAFF. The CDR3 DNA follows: TGTGCCAGCAGTGAAGTTGAGGTCTACTTCAATGAAGCTTTCTTT.